The T cell receptor beta chain described here comes from a study of Graves' ophthalmopathy and Graves' hyperthyroidism. There are 14 residues in the CDR3. The germline gives CDR1 MNHEY, CDR2 SVGAGI. Trimming took 2 bases from V and 8 from J; bases not matched to a gene: 2. RNA served as the template for amplifying TCR beta CDR3 regions. After a first-round RT-PCR with HTBI primers, a second-round multiplex PCR was run. MiXCR, run by TCRdb on the multiplex PCR reads, gives a single entry per CDR3 protein. The sample holds a few hundred thousand distinct CDR3 sequences; 39% are singletons and the top ten take approximately 4.1%. Each hyperthyroidism patient was newly diagnosed, with under 2 months' duration, and aged 18 to 65. Clinical symptoms, serum thyroxine, TRAb, thyroid ultrasound and orbital computed tomography were relied on for diagnosis.

The sample was peripheral blood or thyroid tissue (not recorded which). This chain uses TRBV6-5 with TRBJ1-6; 8 nucleotides align to TRBD1. This clonotype was obtained from an adult man with Graves' hyperthyroidism. CDR3 loop: CASSYTTGDSPLHF. The CDR3 nucleotides read TGTGCCAGCAGTTACACGACAGGGGATTCACCCCTCCACTTT.